This TCR beta chain came from a study of T cell changes during pregnancy in multiple sclerosis. Sequencing used immunoSEQ multiplex PCR; TCRdb keeps in-frame clones, though not all of them. The data contain tens of thousands of clones, roughly 93% of them singletons. CDR3 length: 14 residues. The V and J ends lost 4 bases and 1 base respectively, with 10 bases between them. CDR1 MGHRA and CDR2 YSYEKL come from the germline V gene. The sequencing used peripheral blood, collected after pregnancy. The receptor comes from a female donor with multiple sclerosis, enrolled in a pregnancy study. The chain links TRBV4-1 to TRBJ1-1, with D perhaps TRBD1 (6 bases). CDR3 bases: TGCGCCAGCAGCCTAGGGGGTCGGAACACTGAAGCTTTCTTT. It codes for CASSLGGRNTEAFF.